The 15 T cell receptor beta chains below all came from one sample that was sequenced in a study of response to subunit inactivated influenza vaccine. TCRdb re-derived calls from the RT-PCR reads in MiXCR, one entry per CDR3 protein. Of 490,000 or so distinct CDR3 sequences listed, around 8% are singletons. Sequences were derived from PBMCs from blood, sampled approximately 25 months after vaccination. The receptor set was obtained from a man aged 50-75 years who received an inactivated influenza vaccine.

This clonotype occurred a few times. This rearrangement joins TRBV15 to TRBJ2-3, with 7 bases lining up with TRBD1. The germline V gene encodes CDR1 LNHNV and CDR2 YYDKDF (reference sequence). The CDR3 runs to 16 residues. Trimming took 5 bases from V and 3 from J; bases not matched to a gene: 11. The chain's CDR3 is CATSLSPGQRTDTQYF. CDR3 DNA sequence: TGTGCCACCAGCCTAAGCCCGGGACAGAGAACAGATACGCAGTATTTT.

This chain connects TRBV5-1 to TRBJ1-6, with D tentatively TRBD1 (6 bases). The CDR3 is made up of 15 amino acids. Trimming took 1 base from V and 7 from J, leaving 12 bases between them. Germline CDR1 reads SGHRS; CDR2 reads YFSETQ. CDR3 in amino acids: CASSLLAGENSPLHF. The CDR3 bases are TGCGCCAGCAGCTTGTTGGCAGGGGAGAATTCACCCCTCCACTTT.

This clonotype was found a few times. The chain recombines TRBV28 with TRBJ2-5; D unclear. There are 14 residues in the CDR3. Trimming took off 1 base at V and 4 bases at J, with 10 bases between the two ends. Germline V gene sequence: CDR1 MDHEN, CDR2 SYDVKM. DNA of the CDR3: TGTGCCAGCAGTTTATCTGGGGATAGAGAGACCCAGTACTTC. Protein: CASSLSGDRETQYF. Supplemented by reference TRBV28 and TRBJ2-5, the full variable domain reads DVKVTQSSRYLVKRTGEKVFLECVQDMDHENMFWYRQDPGLGLRLIYFSYDVKMKEKGDIPEGYSVSREKKERFSLILESASTNQTSMYLCASSLSGDRETQYFGPGTRLLVL.

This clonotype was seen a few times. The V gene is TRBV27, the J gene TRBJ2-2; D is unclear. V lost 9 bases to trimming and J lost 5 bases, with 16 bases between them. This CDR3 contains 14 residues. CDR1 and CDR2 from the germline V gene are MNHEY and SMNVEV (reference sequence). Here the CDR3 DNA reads TGTGCCAGTGCGGACGGTAGATGGACCGGGGAGCTGTTTTTT. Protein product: CASADGRWTGELFF.

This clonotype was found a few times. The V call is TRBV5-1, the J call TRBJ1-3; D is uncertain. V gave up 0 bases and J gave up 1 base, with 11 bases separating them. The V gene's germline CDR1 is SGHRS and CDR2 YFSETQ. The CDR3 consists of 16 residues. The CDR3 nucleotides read TGCGCCAGCAGCTTGGATTTTACGGGGTCTGGAAACACCATATATTTT. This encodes CASSLDFTGSGNTIYF.

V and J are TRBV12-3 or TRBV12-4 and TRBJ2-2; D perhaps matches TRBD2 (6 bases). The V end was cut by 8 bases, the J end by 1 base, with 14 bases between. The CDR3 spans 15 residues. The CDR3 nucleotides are TGTGCCAGCTCAAGGGGCGGGGTGAACACCGGGGAGCTGTTTTTT. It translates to CASSRGGVNTGELFF.

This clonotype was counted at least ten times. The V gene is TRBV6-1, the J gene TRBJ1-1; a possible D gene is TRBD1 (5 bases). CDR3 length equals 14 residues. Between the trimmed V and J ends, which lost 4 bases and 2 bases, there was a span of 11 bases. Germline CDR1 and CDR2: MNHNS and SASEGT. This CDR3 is CASSARTSNTEAFF. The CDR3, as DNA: TGTGCCAGCAGTGCACGGACAAGCAACACTGAAGCTTTCTTT.

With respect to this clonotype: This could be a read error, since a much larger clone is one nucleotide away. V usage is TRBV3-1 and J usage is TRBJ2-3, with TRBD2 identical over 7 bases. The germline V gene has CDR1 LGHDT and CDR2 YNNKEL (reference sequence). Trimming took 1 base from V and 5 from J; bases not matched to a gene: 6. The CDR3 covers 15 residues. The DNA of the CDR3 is TGTGCCAGCAGCCAAGGGGAGGGAATCAGAGATACGCAGTATTTT. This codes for CASSQGEGIRDTQYF.

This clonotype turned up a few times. The CDR3 sequence is CASSPWEGRAGNTIYF. In nucleotides, the CDR3 is TGTGCCAGCAGCCCCTGGGAGGGCAGAGCCGGAAACACCATATATTTT. This chain connects TRBV3-1 to TRBJ1-3; D gene ambiguous. V was pared by 4 bases and J by 4 bases, with 17 bases between. Germline CDR1 reads LGHDT; CDR2 reads YNNKEL (reference sequence). There are 16 residues in the CDR3. Combining the CDR3 with reference TRBV3-1 and TRBJ1-3 gives the whole variable domain DTAVSQTPKYLVTQMGNDKSIKCEQNLGHDTMYWYKQDSKKFLKIMFSYNNKELIINETVPNRFSPKSPDKAHLNLHINSLELGDSAVYFCASSPWEGRAGNTIYFGEGSWLTVV.

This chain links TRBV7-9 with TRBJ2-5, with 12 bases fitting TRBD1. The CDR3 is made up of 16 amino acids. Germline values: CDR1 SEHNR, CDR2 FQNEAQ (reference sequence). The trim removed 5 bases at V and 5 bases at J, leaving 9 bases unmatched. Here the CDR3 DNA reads TGTGCCAGCAGCCTATTAGGGACAGGGGGCCGGGAGACCCAGTACTTC. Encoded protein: CASSLLGTGGRETQYF.

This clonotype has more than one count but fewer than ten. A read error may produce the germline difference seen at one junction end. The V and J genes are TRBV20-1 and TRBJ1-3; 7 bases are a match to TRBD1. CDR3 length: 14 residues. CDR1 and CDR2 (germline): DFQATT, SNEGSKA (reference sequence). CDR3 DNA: TGCAGTGCTAGAGGACAGGGCTCTGGAAATACCATATATTTT. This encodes CSARGQGSGNTIYF.

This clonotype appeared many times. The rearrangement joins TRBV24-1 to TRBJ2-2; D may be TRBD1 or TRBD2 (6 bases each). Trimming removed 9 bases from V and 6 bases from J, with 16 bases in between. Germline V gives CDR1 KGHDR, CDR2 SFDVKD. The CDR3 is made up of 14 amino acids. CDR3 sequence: CATSQGGTAGELFF. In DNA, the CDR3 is TGTGCCACCTCGCAAGGGGGGACCGCCGGGGAGCTGTTTTTT.

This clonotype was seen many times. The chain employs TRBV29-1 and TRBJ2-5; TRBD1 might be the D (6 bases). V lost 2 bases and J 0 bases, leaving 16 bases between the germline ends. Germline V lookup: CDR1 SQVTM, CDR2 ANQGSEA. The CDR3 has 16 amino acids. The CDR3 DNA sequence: TGCAGCGTTGAAAGAAAAAGGGGGACGTACCAAGAGACCCAGTACTTC. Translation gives CSVERKRGTYQETQYF.

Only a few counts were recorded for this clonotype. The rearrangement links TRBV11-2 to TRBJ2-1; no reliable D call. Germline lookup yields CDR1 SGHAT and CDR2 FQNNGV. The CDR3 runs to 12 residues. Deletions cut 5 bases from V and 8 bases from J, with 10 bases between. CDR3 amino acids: CASSPSLYEQFF. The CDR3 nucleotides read TGTGCCAGCAGCCCCTCCTTATATGAGCAGTTCTTC.

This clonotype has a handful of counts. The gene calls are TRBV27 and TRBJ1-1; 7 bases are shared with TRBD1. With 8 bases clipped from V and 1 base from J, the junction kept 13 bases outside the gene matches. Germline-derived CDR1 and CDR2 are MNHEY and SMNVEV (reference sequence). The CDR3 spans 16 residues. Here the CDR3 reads CASWRTGTLTNTEAFF. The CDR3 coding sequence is TGTGCCAGCTGGAGGACAGGAACGCTGACGAACACTGAAGCTTTCTTT.